The text below deals with one TCR beta chain. Its specificity is not known. This specimen belongs to a study of graft-versus-host responses after intestinal transplantation. In the study overall: All of the recipients had induction that used anti-thymocyte globulin, then tacrolimus and steroids for about 3 years.

Germline loops: CDR1 GTSNPN, CDR2 SVGIG (reference sequence). Between the trimmed V and J ends, which lost 5 bases and 5 bases, there was a span of 21 bases. The CDR3 is 15 residues long. Only in-frame clones appear in the TCRdb table, and some are missing; sequencing was by immunoSEQ multiplex PCR. The table records some 70,000 clones, roughly 84% of them present only once. V gene TRBV30 combines with J gene TRBJ1-2; D possibly corresponds to TRBD1 (5 bases). The receptor was isolated from a human donor who was the organ donor for an intestinal transplant. The specimen comprised unstimulated CD8+ T cells sorted from spleen or lymph node cells, sampled before transplant. The CDR3 DNA follows: TGTGCCTGGGCCTGTCCTCCACGGGGCGTGTATGGCTACACCTTC. Translation gives CAWACPPRGVYGYTF.